Below are 31 T cell receptor beta chains sequenced from a single sample in a study of blood T cell repertoires in COVID-19. Assay used: immunoSEQ multiplex PCR; TCRdb lists only in-frame clones, some missing. The table lists more than 45,000 clones, about 80% of them singletons, with 11% to 15% in the top ten. Specimen: peripheral blood. The receptors come from a human donor in a cohort sampled during active COVID-19.

The gene calls are TRBV5-8 and TRBJ2-3; 11 bases agree with TRBD2. V shed 1 base, J shed 3 bases, and the junction held 7 bases outside the gene matches. Germline V gives CDR1 SGHTS, CDR2 YDEGEE. This CDR3 has 17 residues. CDR3 residues: CASSLRKTSGATDTQYF. In DNA form, the CDR3 reads TGTGCCAGCAGCTTGCGGAAGACTAGCGGGGCTACAGATACGCAGTATTTT. Complete variable domain (other parts from reference TRBV5-8 and TRBJ2-3): EAGVTQSPTHLIKTRGQQATLRCSPISGHTSVYWYQQALGLGLQFLLWYDEGEERNRGNFPPRFSGRQFPNYSSELNVNALELEDSALYLCASSLRKTSGATDTQYFGPGTRLTVL.

Of note for this clone: This sample also contains other DNA sequences that code for the same CDR3. DNA of the CDR3: TGCGCCAGCAGAGTGGCTCAAGAGACCCAGTACTTC. Its protein is CASRVAQETQYF. This rearrangement joins TRBV5-1 to TRBJ2-5; no firm D call. CDR1 is SGHRS and CDR2 is YFSETQ in the germline V gene. The V end lost 5 bases, the J end lost 2 bases, and 7 bases lay between the germline ends. The CDR3 loop spans 12 amino acids.

The CDR3 bases are TGTGCCAGCAGCATAACCGGGGGGGAGGGCTACTTC. Its translation is CASSITGGEGYF. J is TRBJ2-7 and V is TRBV7-8; TRBD2 matches 8 bases. This CDR3 region has 12 residues. The germline CDR1 and CDR2 sequences are SGHVS and FQNEAQ. The ends lost 5 bases at V and 13 bases at J; junction bases unmatched: 10. The full variable domain, with the rest looked up from reference TRBV7-8 and TRBJ2-7, is GAGVSQSPRYKVAKRGQDVALRCDPISGHVSLFWYQQALGQGPEFLTYFQNEAQLDKSGLPSDRFFAERPEGSVSTLKIQRTQQEDSAVYLCASSITGGEGYFGPGTRLTVT.

This chain uses TRBV4-1 with TRBJ1-2, with D maybe TRBD1 (6 bases). V lost 0 bases, J lost 8 bases, and 16 bases lay in between. The germline V gene has CDR1 MGHRA and CDR2 YSYEKL. CDR3 length: 15 residues. CDR3 residues: CASSQDRTVPWGYTF. CDR3 bases: TGCGCCAGCAGCCAAGATCGGACAGTCCCTTGGGGCTACACCTTC.

The gene calls are TRBV7-6 and TRBJ1-2; maybe TRBD1 (5 bases). CDR1 SGHVS and CDR2 FNYEAQ come from the germline V gene. Between the trimmed V and J ends, which lost 3 bases and 7 bases, there was a span of 9 bases. This CDR3 comprises 12 residues. The CDR3 is CASSFGGGGYTF. CDR3 nucleotides: TGTGCCAGCAGCTTCGGGGGGGGTGGCTACACCTTC.

The count of this clone is one. This chain links TRBV5-1 with TRBJ1-3; 7 positions agree with TRBD1. V dropped 4 bases and J dropped 2; count of bases not matched to a gene: 6. From germline, CDR1 is SGHRS and CDR2 YFSETQ. The length of the CDR3 is 15 residues. In nucleotides, the CDR3 is TGCGCCAGCAGCCCGGGACAGATACCTGGAAACACCATATATTTT. This encodes CASSPGQIPGNTIYF.

The V gene is TRBV4-3, the J gene TRBJ1-4, with D possibly being TRBD1 (6 bases). Between the trimmed V and J ends, which lost 0 bases and 7 bases, there was a span of 12 bases. CDR1 and CDR2 from the germline V gene are LGHNA and YSLEER. There are 15 residues in the CDR3. CDR3 bases: TGCGCCAGCAGCCAAGATCGGCGAGGGGGTGAAAAACTGTTTTTT. It yields the protein CASSQDRRGGEKLFF.

The V and J genes are TRBV5-1 and TRBJ2-3, with 10 bases that match TRBD1. V lost 5 bases, J lost 6 bases, and 6 bases stayed unmatched. Germline V CDR1 and CDR2: SGHRS, YFSETQ. This CDR3 comprises 14 residues. The CDR3 region has the DNA TGCGCCAGCAGAGAGACAGGGGGCTTGGATACGCAGTATTTT. Protein: CASRETGGLDTQYF.

The V and J genes are TRBV5-1 and TRBJ1-2, with 7 bases identical to TRBD1. J gave up 6 bases and V 0 bases, and 5 bases lay outside the gene matches. This CDR3 comprises 14 residues. Germline V CDR1 and CDR2: SGHRS, YFSETQ. This chain's CDR3 is CASSLVGTADGYTF. The CDR3 region has the DNA TGCGCCAGCAGCTTGGTAGGGACAGCTGATGGCTACACCTTC.

The chain is built from TRBV12-3 or TRBV12-4 and TRBJ1-5; D unresolved. Trimming pared 9 bases from V and 4 bases from J, leaving 13 bases between. This CDR3 is built from 13 residues. CDR3 residues: CARYRGSNQPQHF. The CDR3, as DNA: TGTGCCAGGTACCGAGGTTCTAATCAGCCCCAGCATTTT.

This clone was seen only a few times. The chain employs TRBV28 and TRBJ1-5, with D unresolved. Per the germline V gene, CDR1 is MDHEN and CDR2 is SYDVKM. V was pared by 2 bases and J by 7 bases, with 12 bases between. CDR3 length equals 14 residues. CDR3 sequence reads: CASSLRVPEQPQHF. CDR3 nucleotide sequence: TGTGCCAGCAGTTTACGGGTCCCGGAGCAGCCCCAGCATTTT. Full variable domain (rest looked up from reference TRBV28 and TRBJ1-5): DVKVTQSSRYLVKRTGEKVFLECVQDMDHENMFWYRQDPGLGLRLIYFSYDVKMKEKGDIPEGYSVSREKKERFSLILESASTNQTSMYLCASSLRVPEQPQHFGDGTRLSIL.

The gene calls are TRBV5-1 and TRBJ1-6, with D unclear. The CDR3 covers 16 residues. Trimming pared 0 bases from V and 0 bases from J, leaving 7 bases between. Per germline, CDR1 SGHRS and CDR2 YFSETQ. In DNA form, the CDR3 reads TGCGCCAGCAGCTTGGCGGGAAGCTCCTATAATTCACCCCTCCACTTT. This encodes CASSLAGSSYNSPLHF.

This rearrangement joins TRBV6-6 to TRBJ1-2; D possibly corresponds to TRBD1 (5 bases). Germline-derived CDR1 and CDR2 are MNHNY and SVGAGI (reference sequence). V gave up 6 bases and J gave up 1 base, with 9 bases separating them. The CDR3 covers 13 residues. This chain's CDR3 is CASSPTVNYGYTF. The CDR3 DNA is TGTGCCAGCAGCCCGACAGTTAACTATGGCTACACCTTC.

The chain links TRBV2 to TRBJ2-6; 8 bases are a match to TRBD1. The CDR3 extends over 16 amino acids. Trimming took 6 bases from V and 0 from J; bases not matched to a gene: 4. Per the germline V gene, CDR1 is SNHLY and CDR2 is FYNNEI. The CDR3 protein is CASSEQGGSGANVLTF. The CDR3, as DNA: TGTGCCAGCAGCGAACAGGGGGGCTCTGGGGCCAACGTCCTGACTTTC.

The V call is TRBV7-9, the J call TRBJ2-1; D perhaps matches TRBD2 (7 bases). Trimming cost V 7 bases and J 6 bases, with 16 bases left between them. Germline assignment: CDR1 SEHNR and CDR2 FQNEAQ (reference sequence). CDR3 length: 14 residues. CDR3 residues: CASTVGGGFNEQFF. For the CDR3, the DNA is TGTGCCAGCACCGTAGGGGGGGGATTCAATGAGCAGTTCTTC.

V gene TRBV3-1 (or the pseudogene TRBV3-2) combines with J gene TRBJ2-3, with 10 bases matching TRBD2. The germline CDR1 and CDR2 sequences are LGHDT and YNNKEL (reference sequence). Trimming at V came to 4 bases and at J to 6 bases, leaving 10 bases not matched to a gene. The CDR3 is 16 amino acids. CDR3: CASSPLPLAGADTQYF. The CDR3 DNA reads TGTGCCAGCAGCCCCTTGCCCCTAGCGGGGGCGGATACGCAGTATTTT.

The gene calls are TRBV19 and TRBJ2-2, with D tentatively TRBD1 (5 bases). Germline loops: CDR1 LNHDA, CDR2 SQIVND (reference sequence). This CDR3 is built from 15 residues. Deletions cut 5 bases from V and 1 base from J, with 11 bases between. CDR3 amino acids: CASSSPGLNTGELFF. For the CDR3, the DNA is TGTGCCAGTAGTTCTCCAGGGTTGAACACCGGGGAGCTGTTTTTT.

The rearrangement uses TRBV5-1 and TRBJ2-1; D not resolved. CDR1 is SGHRS, CDR2 YFSETQ, per germline. The length of the CDR3 is 11 residues. The V end was cut by 7 bases, the J end by 6 bases, with 8 bases between. This CDR3 reads CASVIGNEQFF. Here the CDR3 DNA reads TGCGCCAGCGTTATCGGCAATGAGCAGTTCTTC.

The chain recombines TRBV15 with TRBJ2-5, with D perhaps TRBD1 (8 bases). Trimming took 3 bases from V and 2 from J, leaving 16 bases between them. Germline values: CDR1 LNHNV, CDR2 YYDKDF (reference sequence). This CDR3 region has 16 residues. Written as DNA, the CDR3 is TGTGCCACCAGCAGGGGGGGGACAGGTTTACAAGAGACCCAGTACTTC. It yields the protein CATSRGGTGLQETQYF.

The chain combines TRBV4-1 with TRBJ2-4; tentatively, D is TRBD2 (6 bases). The germline V and J ends were trimmed by 4 bases and 0 bases, with 19 bases remaining between them. Germline V gene data show CDR1 as MGHRA and CDR2 as YSYEKL. CDR3 length: 18 residues. The CDR3 DNA sequence: TGCGCCAGCAGCCCCGGAGCGGGCGTGCTCTTAGCCAAAAACATTCAGTACTTC. Its protein is CASSPGAGVLLAKNIQYF.

The rearrangement uses TRBV11-2 and TRBJ2-1, with 12 bases aligning to TRBD2. CDR3 length: 16 amino acids. Germline CDR1 is SGHAT and CDR2 is FQNNGV. Trimming removed 5 bases from V and 8 bases from J; junction bases left unmatched: 10. CDR3 amino acids: CASSVSSSGGAYEQFF. DNA of the CDR3: TGTGCCAGCAGCGTCTCGTCTAGCGGGGGGGCCTATGAGCAGTTCTTC.

Here the CDR3 reads CASISPTGGDYGYTF. Here the CDR3 DNA reads TGTGCCAGCATTTCCCCGACAGGGGGCGACTATGGCTACACCTTC. The chain links TRBV2 to TRBJ1-2, with TRBD1 matching over 10 bases. The CDR3 totals 15 residues. Looked up from germline, CDR1 is SNHLY and CDR2 is FYNNEI. The V segment lost 7 bases and the J segment 3 bases; nucleotides outside the gene matches: 8.

This clone was seen just once. The V and J genes are TRBV7-9 and TRBJ1-2, with 10 bases identical to TRBD1. Germline lookup yields CDR1 SEHNR and CDR2 FQNEAQ (reference sequence). The CDR3 has 16 residues. V lost 7 bases and J lost 1; bases outside the gene matches: 9. The CDR3 loop reads CASTQTGTGVNYGYTF. For the CDR3, the DNA is TGTGCCAGCACCCAGACCGGGACAGGGGTTAACTATGGCTACACCTTC. Variable domain in full (rest from reference TRBV7-9 and TRBJ1-2): DTGVSQNPRHKITKRGQNVTFRCDPISEHNRLYWYRQTLGQGPEFLTYFQNEAQLEKSRLLSDRFSAERPKGSFSTLEIQRTEQGDSAMYLCASTQTGTGVNYGYTFGSGTRLTVV.

V is TRBV6-6 and J is TRBJ2-5, with 8 nucleotides matching TRBD2. The V gene end was trimmed by 6 bases and the J gene end by 2 bases; junction bases not matched to a gene: 8. Germline V gene lookup returns CDR1 MNHNY and CDR2 SVGAGI (reference sequence). The CDR3 runs 15 residues. CDR3 loop: CASSPGGAGQETQYF. The CDR3 region has the DNA TGTGCCAGCAGCCCGGGGGGGGCCGGACAAGAGACCCAGTACTTC.

This chain links TRBV24-1 with TRBJ2-7, with a possible D match to TRBD2 (6 bases). The V end lost 3 bases, the J end lost 3 bases, and 8 bases lay between the germline ends. The CDR3 runs 13 residues. Germline values: CDR1 KGHDR, CDR2 SFDVKD. The CDR3 bases are TGTGCCACCAGTGATACCGGGAGCTACGAGCAGTACTTC. Translated, it gives CATSDTGSYEQYF.

The chain couples TRBV24-1 to TRBJ2-5; 10 bases fit TRBD2. CDR3 length equals 16 residues. Unmatched junction bases numbered 4, after V lost 3 bases and J lost 1 base. Looked up from germline, CDR1 is KGHDR and CDR2 is SFDVKD. Here the CDR3 DNA reads TGTGCCACCAGTGATGCTAGCGGGGGTTTCCAAGAGACCCAGTACTTC. This encodes CATSDASGGFQETQYF.

This clone was counted a few times. This sequence joins TRBV2 and TRBJ2-7; 11 positions match TRBD2. The CDR3 covers 14 residues. Trimming removed 6 bases from V and 5 bases from J; junction bases left unmatched: 6. Germline CDR1 SNHLY, CDR2 FYNNEI. The CDR3 nucleotides read TGTGCCAGCAGCTTGACTAGCGGGGACCACGAGCAGTACTTC. It is translated as CASSLTSGDHEQYF.

V and J are TRBV20-1 and TRBJ2-4; no definite D call. The germline V and J ends were trimmed by 3 bases and 0 bases, with 12 bases remaining between them. The CDR3 extends over 15 amino acids. Looked up from germline, CDR1 is DFQATT and CDR2 is SNEGSKA (reference sequence). CDR3 bases: TGCAGTGCTAGTAGGAGTGGTCTAGCCAAAAACATTCAGTACTTC. Translated: CSASRSGLAKNIQYF.

This clone showed up just once. The CDR3 nucleotides read TGCGCCAGCAGCAGGGACAGGGGATTCGATGAGCAGTTCTTC. It translates to CASSRDRGFDEQFF. This sequence joins TRBV5-1 and TRBJ2-1, with 10 positions matching TRBD1. Germline CDR1 reads SGHRS; CDR2 reads YFSETQ. The CDR3 covers 14 residues. Germline trimming cut 4 bases from V and 8 bases from J; bases unmatched to any gene: 6. The full variable domain, rest sourced from reference TRBV5-1 and TRBJ2-1, is KAGVTQTPRYLIKTRGQQVTLSCSPISGHRSVSWYQQTPGQGLQFLFEYFSETQRNKGNFPGRFSGRQFSNSRSEMNVSTLELGDSALYLCASSRDRGFDEQFFGPGTRLTVL.

In this sample, this clone turned up once. CDR3 nucleotides: TGTGCCATCAGTGCCGGGACATCCTATGGCTACACCTTC. This sequence encodes CAISAGTSYGYTF. This chain uses TRBV10-3 with TRBJ1-2, with D possibly being TRBD1 (6 bases). CDR3 size: 13 residues. V lost 4 bases and J lost 4, with 10 bases in between. Looked up from germline, CDR1 is ENHRY and CDR2 is SYGVKD.

V and J are TRBV6-5 and TRBJ1-1; tentatively, D is TRBD1 (5 bases). The CDR3 loop spans 13 amino acids. Germline CDR1 reads MNHEY; CDR2 reads SVGAGI. V lost 8 bases, J lost 5 bases, and 15 bases lay in between. The CDR3 DNA is TGTGCCAGCGCTCCCCAGGGATATACTGAAGCTTTCTTT. Amino acid sequence: CASAPQGYTEAFF.